This T cell receptor (beta chain) was obtained from a study of T cells in Graves' hyperthyroidism and ophthalmopathy. The TCR beta CDR3 regions underwent amplification using RNA transcripts as the source. RT-PCR in the first round (using the HTBI primer set) targeted the TCR CDR3. TCRdb fed the multiplex PCR reads into MiXCR, producing one record per CDR3 protein. Of approximately 600,000 distinct CDR3 sequences listed, around 13% are singletons. This clonotype was recorded at least ten times. Germline CDR1 SGHDT, CDR2 YYEEEE. CDR3 length equals 15 residues. Trimming pared 4 bases from V and 0 bases from J, leaving 13 bases between.

This receptor was identified in a woman in her twenties or thirties with Graves' hyperthyroidism that later progressed to Graves' ophthalmopathy. The specimen sequenced was blood. The chain is built from TRBV5-6 and TRBJ1-1; D not resolved. CDR3 loop: CASSPSPTVNTEAFF. DNA of the CDR3: TGTGCCAGCAGCCCCTCGCCGACGGTGAACACTGAAGCTTTCTTT.